This TCR beta chain comes out of a study of radiotherapy plus CTLA-4 blockade in lung cancer. Study at large: Roughly 17% of patients responded objectively, and 25% to 40% achieved disease control. Study results and caveats: Researchers report tumor-derived TCR clones expanding in blood after radiotherapy plus ipilimumab. Early blood T cell clone dynamics reportedly forecast response best, with interferon-beta.

With respect to this clone: Its target is unknown.

This CDR3 contains 14 residues. Germline V gives CDR1 SGHRS, CDR2 YFSETQ. Between the trimmed V and J ends, which lost 1 base and 1 base, there was a span of 8 bases. Repertoires were generated with immunoSEQ multiplex PCR, while TCRdb's copy carries only in-frame clones and drops some. The sample has 75,000 to 100,000 clones, 70% to 90% seen once; the top ten hold 4.9%. This clonotype was obtained from a human donor with non-small cell lung cancer that progressed on radiotherapy plus ipilimumab. The chain has TRBV5-1 and TRBJ1-1; D call uncertain. The specimen was peripheral blood, collected from a patient treated with radiotherapy plus ipilimumab. CDR3 coding DNA: TGCGCCAGCAGCTTGTACAGTGGGAACACTGAAGCTTTCTTT. Protein product: CASSLYSGNTEAFF. Supplemented by reference TRBV5-1 and TRBJ1-1, the full variable domain reads KAGVTQTPRYLIKTRGQQVTLSCSPISGHRSVSWYQQTPGQGLQFLFEYFSETQRNKGNFPGRFSGRQFSNSRSEMNVSTLELGDSALYLCASSLYSGNTEAFFGQGTRLTVV.